This paragraph reports one T cell receptor (beta chain). This clone was seen only once. The specificity of this receptor is unknown. Base qualities are not provided; no much larger clone lies one nucleotide away. TCRbeta CDR3 regions were amplified from genomic DNA using the immunoSEQ Assay, a bias-controlled multiplex PCR. On the study's bioinformatics: Within the assay, amplification of reference gene primers was used to estimate how many nucleated cells each sample contained. Sequence reads were collapsed and filtered to measure the absolute abundance of every unique TCRbeta CDR3 rearrangement. For each sample, productive Simpson clonality was calculated as the square root of Simpson's diversity index across productive rearrangements. This is the immuneACCESS table as TCRdb keeps it, with only in-frame sequences that have V and J called. A part of the clones is gone; compared with another copy, unresolved V genes explain less than half, and the rest is unexplained. V, J and clone size are those of that table, while D and trimming were read from the DNA. Counted in this sample were 240,000 or so clones; more than 70% of them appeared once. Clones ranked in the top ten supply around 0.91% of the sample.

Samples from volunteer blood donors who had recovered from COVID-19 were contributed by a second Seattle source. The collaborating institutions used their own protocols to collect whole blood in K2EDTA tubes. Collaborator samples were shipped for TCRbeta analysis as frozen whole blood, isolated PBMCs, or DNA extracted from either sample type. The germline V and J ends show losses of 4 bases and 6 bases respectively, and no gene match explains 6 bases of the junction. The CDR3, cysteine through phenylalanine, is 17 amino acids long. Only the CDR3 DNA stays, 51 bases, in frame from base 1. As encoded in the germline V gene, CDR1 is SGHDT while CDR2 is YYEEEE. These data are taken from a study of blood T cell repertoires in COVID-19 (dated by TCRdb to about 2020). Some background on the complete study: Samples covering the acute and convalescent phases of COVID-19 were provided by collaborators in the United States, Italy and Spain. The samples were drawn from the first 160 participants of the ongoing ImmuneRACE study and from 1,200 or so subjects provided by 6 global collaborators. Deeply sampled blood TCRbeta repertoires from subjects exposed to, actively infected with, or recovered from COVID-19 were included in the dataset. Where available, HLA class I and class II types were taken from metadata supplied by the sample provider and were not determined by assay-based typing. The material from the prospective study consisted of cDNA or gDNA derived from T cells, B-cell-depleted T cells, or PBMCs. The repertoires were released in a freely available public database meant as a resource for research on the immune response to SARS-CoV-2. Sample metadata almost always included a de-identified subject ID, COVID-19 status, age in years and sex.

Paper-wide results and their limitations: How much clinical and demographic metadata was included differed by source and by participant, and the metadata was provided uncurated.

The material sequenced was peripheral blood. The V and J segments used are TRBV5-6 and TRBJ2-2; TRBD2 agrees with 16 junctional bases. The sequence was obtained from a middle-aged woman who had recovered from COVID-19. The CDR3 protein is CASSAMGLAGGAGELFF. In nucleotide form, the sequence is TGTGCCAGCAGCGCCATGGGACTAGCGGGAGGGGCCGGGGAGCTGTTTTTT. Beyond the CDR3, the reference TRBV5-6 and TRBJ2-2 genes provide the residues; the full variable domain reads: DAGVTQSPTHLIKTRGQQVTLRCSPKSGHDTVSWYQQALGQGPQFIFQYYEEEERQRGNFPDRFSGHQFPNYSSELNVNALLLGDSALYLCASSAMGLAGGAGELFFGEGSRLTVL.